The 26 T cell receptor beta chains below come from one sample, sequenced in a study of shared clonotypes between healthy human individuals. The repertoire was sequenced with immunoSEQ multiplex PCR; TCRdb's copy has only in-frame clones and lacks some. This table has roughly 770,000 clones, about 96% appearing once. Naive CD8 isolation took CD45RO-negative cells positively selected for CCR7 and excluded terminally differentiated effector memory CD45RA+ cells. Sequences were obtained from naive CD8+ T cells sorted from blood. The receptors here all came from a man between 25 and 39 years old in good health.

J is TRBJ2-1 and V is TRBV27; 9 bases agree with TRBD2. CDR1 is MNHEY, CDR2 SMNVEV, per germline (reference sequence). The CDR3 consists of 19 residues. The ends lost 2 bases at V and 3 bases at J; junction bases unmatched: 14. The CDR3 bases are TGTGCCAGCAGTTTAATTCACAGGAGGACTAGCGATAACTACAATGAGCAGTTCTTC. It codes for CASSLIHRRTSDNYNEQFF.

The V and J genes are TRBV30 and TRBJ1-3, with 7 nucleotides matching TRBD1. CDR3 length: 15 amino acids. Germline values: CDR1 GTSNPN, CDR2 SVGIG (reference sequence). With 4 bases clipped from V and 2 bases from J, the junction kept 8 bases outside the gene matches. CDR3 residues: CAWNRQGGTGNTIYF. The DNA of the CDR3 is TGTGCCTGGAATCGACAGGGAGGAACTGGAAACACCATATATTTT.

This clone was observed once. This chain joins TRBV29-1 and TRBJ2-3; 7 nucleotides agree with TRBD1. The germline gives CDR1 SQVTM, CDR2 ANQGSEA. This CDR3 is 13 amino acids long. V was pared by 4 bases and J by 4 bases, with 5 bases of the junction left unmatched. CDR3 sequence: CSVGRQGADTQYF. CDR3 in DNA: TGCAGCGTTGGTCGGCAGGGGGCAGATACGCAGTATTTT.

The V call is TRBV7-2, the J call TRBJ2-1, with 10 bases lining up with TRBD2. Trimming took 3 bases from V and 0 from J; bases not matched to a gene: 2. Germline V gives CDR1 SGHTA, CDR2 FQGNSA. The CDR3 spans 16 residues. CDR3 DNA: TGTGCCAGCAGCTTCGGACTAGCGGACTCCTACAATGAGCAGTTCTTC. It yields the protein CASSFGLADSYNEQFF.

The chain couples TRBV7-2 to TRBJ1-5; no clear D. V was trimmed by 1 base and J by 2 bases, leaving 9 bases between them. The CDR3 runs to 15 residues. The germline V gene has CDR1 SGHTA and CDR2 FQGNSA. The CDR3: CASSLEPVGNQPQHF. The CDR3 nucleotides read TGTGCCAGCAGCTTAGAACCGGTGGGCAATCAGCCCCAGCATTTT.

The chain is built from TRBV7-6 and TRBJ1-2; no clear D. This CDR3 is built from 13 residues. Germline values: CDR1 SGHVS, CDR2 FNYEAQ. V lost 3 bases and J 4 bases, leaving 9 bases between the germline ends. The CDR3 nucleotides are TGTGCCAGCAGCTTTGCCAGCACCTATGGCTACACCTTC. Amino acid sequence: CASSFASTYGYTF.

CDR3 residues: CASSPQGGLAASYEQYF. The DNA of the CDR3 is TGTGCCAGCAGCCCACAAGGGGGACTAGCGGCCTCCTACGAGCAGTACTTC. V usage is TRBV13 and J usage is TRBJ2-7, with TRBD2 matching 11 bases. Germline CDR1 reads PRHDT; CDR2 reads FYEKMQ (reference sequence). Trimming at V came to 5 bases and at J to 0 bases, leaving 9 bases not matched to a gene. This CDR3 contains 17 residues.

The V gene is TRBV4-1, the J gene TRBJ2-3; 9 bases fit TRBD1. The CDR3 spans 15 residues. J gave up 3 bases and V 1 base, and 2 bases lay outside the gene matches. Germline CDR1 reads MGHRA; CDR2 reads YSYEKL. The CDR3 nucleotides are TGCGCCAGCAGCCAAGCACAGGGGGCTACAGATACGCAGTATTTT. As protein: CASSQAQGATDTQYF.

The genes are TRBV4-1 and TRBJ2-7, with TRBD2 matching 14 bases. Germline loops: CDR1 MGHRA, CDR2 YSYEKL. The CDR3 runs to 14 residues. Losses at the gene ends were 3 bases for V and 7 bases for J; bases not matched to a gene: 2. The CDR3: CASSQTSGRGEQYF. The CDR3 DNA sequence: TGCGCCAGCAGCCAGACTAGCGGGAGGGGTGAGCAGTACTTC.

The chain has TRBV6-6 and TRBJ2-7; D gene uncertain. The V gene lost 2 bases and the J gene lost 3 bases, with 8 bases spanning the gap. The CDR3 loop spans 13 amino acids. CDR1 is MNHNY, CDR2 SVGAGI, per germline (reference sequence). CDR3 DNA sequence: TGTGCCAGCAGTTACCTTCCGGGCTACGAGCAGTACTTC. This encodes CASSYLPGYEQYF.

The V call is TRBV14, the J call TRBJ2-7; D not resolved. The CDR3 consists of 13 residues. The V end lost 2 bases, the J end lost 3 bases, and 8 bases lay between the germline ends. Germline CDR1 is SGHDN and CDR2 is FVKESK. The CDR3 is CASSQLLGYEQYF. Here the CDR3 DNA reads TGTGCCAGCAGCCAACTCCTTGGCTACGAGCAGTACTTC.

The rearrangement uses TRBV27 and TRBJ1-5; D call uncertain. The V and J ends lost 4 bases and 1 base respectively, with 2 bases between them. Germline CDR1 is MNHEY and CDR2 is SMNVEV (reference sequence). The length of the CDR3 is 12 residues. The CDR3 DNA is TGTGCCAGCAGTTACAGCAATCAGCCCCAGCATTTT. Its protein product is CASSYSNQPQHF.

This chain joins TRBV28 and TRBJ2-7, with D possibly matching TRBD1 (6 bases). This CDR3 is 14 amino acids long. Trimming cost V 6 bases and J 4 bases, with 16 bases left between them. The germline V gene encodes CDR1 MDHEN and CDR2 SYDVKM. CDR3: CASRPSQTGYEQYF. CDR3 DNA: TGTGCCAGCAGACCCTCTCAGACAGGATACGAGCAGTACTTC.

This chain connects TRBV30 to TRBJ2-7; D unresolved. The germline V gene has CDR1 GTSNPN and CDR2 SVGIG (reference sequence). The CDR3 totals 13 residues. The V and J ends lost 0 bases and 6 bases respectively, with 12 bases between them. CDR3 amino acids: CAWSVGSPSEQYF. CDR3 nucleotides: TGTGCCTGGAGTGTAGGGTCCCCTAGCGAGCAGTACTTC.

The V gene is TRBV4-1, the J gene TRBJ2-5, with TRBD1 matching over 9 bases. Germline loops: CDR1 MGHRA, CDR2 YSYEKL. Trimming cost V 0 bases and J 3 bases; bases outside gene matches: 5. The CDR3 length is 16 residues. CDR3 protein: CASSQDTRQGEETQYF. For the CDR3, the DNA is TGCGCCAGCAGCCAAGATACGAGACAGGGGGAAGAGACCCAGTACTTC.

V is TRBV1 and J is TRBJ2-1; TRBD2 is taken as the D call from the table, unchecked against the DNA. TRBV1 constitutes a pseudogene. CDR3 length: 12 residues. CDR3 amino acids: CTSSQDSVWQFF. The CDR3 DNA follows: TGCACCAGCAGCCAAGATTCTGTGTGGCAGTTCTTC.

The chain has TRBV27 and TRBJ2-7, with TRBD2 matching 8 bases. V shed 2 bases and J 4 bases; nucleotides not matched to a gene: 4. CDR1 is MNHEY, CDR2 SMNVEV, per germline (reference sequence). This CDR3 comprises 14 residues. CDR3 nucleotides: TGTGCCAGCAGTTTACAGGGACTAGATTACGAGCAGTACTTC. It encodes CASSLQGLDYEQYF.

This clone was seen just once. Other DNA sequences in the sample encode the same CDR3. The genes are TRBV15 and TRBJ2-1, with 7 bases identical to TRBD1. V lost 3 bases to trimming and J lost 4 bases; unmatched junction nucleotides: 3. The CDR3 has 14 amino acids. Germline V CDR1 and CDR2: LNHNV, YYDKDF (reference sequence). The CDR3 sequence: CATSRDRSYNEQFF. As DNA, the CDR3 is TGTGCCACCAGCAGGGACAGGTCATACAATGAGCAGTTCTTC.

A word on this clone: Additional DNA sequences in this sample encode the identical CDR3. The chain carries TRBV5-1 and TRBJ2-7, with TRBD1 matching over 8 bases. After removal of 2 bases from V and 4 bases from J, the junction contained 5 bases not matched to a gene. In germline, CDR1 is SGHRS, CDR2 YFSETQ. This CDR3 spans 14 amino acids. DNA for the CDR3: TGCGCCAGCAGCTTAGAAGGACAGGGTTACGAGCAGTACTTC. It is translated as CASSLEGQGYEQYF.

The rearrangement joins TRBV29-1 to TRBJ2-1, with 9 bases aligning to TRBD2. CDR3 size: 13 residues. Germline CDR1 and CDR2: SQVTM and ANQGSEA. The CDR3 DNA reads as TGCAGTGGACTAGCGCAAGACATCAATGAGCAGTTCTTC. The encoded protein is CSGLAQDINEQFF.

The chain recombines TRBV27 with TRBJ2-1, with no clear D. V gave up 2 bases and J gave up 0 bases, with 17 bases separating them. CDR3 length equals 18 residues. Germline V gives CDR1 MNHEY, CDR2 SMNVEV (reference sequence). CDR3 DNA sequence: TGTGCCAGCAGTTTAACTCTAGGCAGGCTCAGCTCCTACAATGAGCAGTTCTTC. This translates into CASSLTLGRLSSYNEQFF.

Worth noting for this clone: The same CDR3 also results from other DNA sequences found in this sample. This sequence joins TRBV7-9 and TRBJ2-7, with 8 bases lining up with TRBD1. Germline CDR1 SEHNR, CDR2 FQNEAQ (reference sequence). V lost 0 bases to trimming and J lost 3 bases; unmatched junction nucleotides: 4. The CDR3 contains 15 residues. CDR3 loop: CASSLAGTGVYEQYF. The CDR3 DNA follows: TGTGCCAGCAGCTTAGCGGGGACAGGAGTCTACGAGCAGTACTTC. Full variable domain (missing parts from reference TRBV7-9 and TRBJ2-7): DTGVSQNPRHKITKRGQNVTFRCDPISEHNRLYWYRQTLGQGPEFLTYFQNEAQLEKSRLLSDRFSAERPKGSFSTLEIQRTEQGDSAMYLCASSLAGTGVYEQYFGPGTRLTVT.

The rearrangement uses TRBV5-1 and TRBJ2-7; either TRBD1 or TRBD2 may supply D (6 bases each). Germline CDR1 is SGHRS and CDR2 is YFSETQ. Trimming removed 1 base from V and 6 bases from J, with 14 bases in between. The CDR3 runs to 14 residues. The CDR3 reads CASSLRSGGGEQYF. CDR3 coding DNA: TGCGCCAGCAGCTTGCGCTCCGGAGGGGGCGAGCAGTACTTC.

The CDR3 sequence: CASRTTQNYGYTF. In DNA form, the CDR3 reads TGTGCCAGCAGGACTACACAAAACTATGGCTACACCTTC. This chain links TRBV28 with TRBJ1-2, with unresolved D. The CDR3 consists of 13 residues. V shed 6 bases and J shed 2 bases, with 10 bases lying between them. Germline CDR1 MDHEN, CDR2 SYDVKM.

This chain uses TRBV5-4 with TRBJ1-2; perhaps TRBD1 as D (5 bases). With 6 bases removed from V and 4 bases from J, the gap between germline ends came to 13 bases. Germline values: CDR1 SGHNT, CDR2 YYREEE (reference sequence). CDR3 length: 13 amino acids. CDR3 sequence: CASTPGRAYGYTF. CDR3 sequence (DNA): TGTGCCAGCACCCCGGGCAGGGCCTATGGCTACACCTTC.

The V gene is TRBV5-1, the J gene TRBJ2-5; 11 bases are shared with TRBD1. Germline V gene sequence: CDR1 SGHRS, CDR2 YFSETQ. The CDR3 is made up of 17 amino acids. The V and J ends lost 3 bases and 5 bases, in that order; junction bases with no gene match: 12. Here the CDR3 reads CASSSNSLRTGGETQYF. The CDR3 bases are TGCGCCAGCAGCTCCAACTCGCTCAGGACAGGGGGCGAGACCCAGTACTTC.